This is a list of T cell receptor beta chains from one sample in a study of blood T cell repertoires in COVID-19. Measured with immunoSEQ multiplex PCR; TCRdb has only the in-frame clones, and not every one. The sample shows 250,000 to 300,000 clones, 70% to 90% of them seen only once. Sequenced sample: PBMCs or T cells enriched from blood (not recorded which). These receptor sequences come from a woman aged 25 to 45 who had recovered from COVID-19. Both conserved end residues are part of each CDR3. A D gene is named only where the DNA matches it firmly. Expanded clones are given a class, and other clones once, few, many or no size at all.

V gene,J gene,CDR3 length,D gene,clone size,CDR3 protein,CDR3 DNA
TRBV9,TRBJ2-1,16,TRBD2,-,CASSAMGLAGINEQFF,TGTGCCAGCAGCGCTATGGGACTAGCGGGTATCAATGAGCAGTTCTTC
TRBV5-1,TRBJ2-1,14,TRBD1,-,CASSSWTGGDEQFF,TGCGCCAGCAGCTCTTGGACAGGGGGGGATGAGCAGTTCTTC
TRBV9,TRBJ1-6,17,TRBD1,-,CASSVDPRGQGYSPLHF,TGTGCCAGCAGCGTAGACCCTCGGGGACAGGGCTATTCACCCCTCCACTTT
TRBV9,TRBJ2-3,18,TRBD2,once,CASSTHPTSGEGADTQYF,TGTGCCAGCAGCACCCACCCCACTAGCGGGGAGGGGGCAGATACGCAGTATTTT
TRBV7-8,TRBJ2-7,14,-,-,CAIHPNGVTGEQYF,TGTGCCATCCATCCGAACGGGGTCACCGGCGAGCAGTACTTC
TRBV7-2,TRBJ2-2,16,-,-,CASSLVPQTNTGELFF,TGTGCCAGCAGCTTAGTCCCGCAAACTAACACCGGGGAGCTGTTTTTT
TRBV4-1,TRBJ2-5,18,TRBD1,few,CASSQELGTGADGETQYF,TGCGCCAGCAGCCAAGAACTGGGGACAGGGGCGGATGGGGAGACCCAGTACTTC
TRBV4-1,TRBJ2-2,17,-,-,CASSQLGGIGNTGELFF,TGCGCCAGCAGCCAATTGGGCGGGATAGGTAACACCGGGGAGCTGTTTTTT
TRBV19,TRBJ2-1,17,TRBD2,-,CASSKLTTSGIDNEQFF,TGTGCCAGTAGTAAGCTTACGACTAGCGGGATCGACAATGAGCAGTTCTTC
TRBV7-6,TRBJ2-1,15,TRBD1,few,CASSSRTGTYNEQFF,TGTGCCAGCAGCTCCCGGACAGGTACCTACAATGAGCAGTTCTTC
TRBV18,TRBJ1-2,16,TRBD1,-,CASSPPETGEGSGYTF,TGTGCCAGCTCACCACCGGAAACAGGGGAAGGGTCTGGCTACACCTTC
TRBV5-5,TRBJ2-2,17,TRBD1,-,CASSPQDRGRFSGELFF,TGTGCCAGCAGCCCACAGGACAGGGGGCGTTTCAGCGGGGAGCTGTTTTTT
TRBV7-9,TRBJ2-7,16,TRBD1,-,CASSLFEGQGANEQYF,TGTGCCAGCAGCTTATTCGAGGGACAGGGGGCGAACGAGCAGTACTTC
TRBV11-3,TRBJ1-1,13,-,once,CASSRFGNTEAFF,TGTGCCAGCAGTCGGTTTGGGAACACTGAAGCTTTCTTT
TRBV2,TRBJ2-2,15,-,once,CASSDGVGGTGELFF,TGTGCCAGCAGTGACGGTGTCGGGGGAACCGGGGAGCTGTTTTTT
TRBV6-4,TRBJ2-1,16,-,-,CASSDFGRSSYNEQFF,TGTGCCAGCAGTGACTTTGGTAGGAGCTCCTACAATGAGCAGTTCTTC
TRBV13,TRBJ1-1,16,TRBD1,once,CASSLGAGQLNTEAFF,TGTGCCAGCAGCTTAGGTGCGGGACAGCTCAACACTGAAGCTTTCTTT
TRBV7-8,TRBJ1-6,15,TRBD1,once,CASSLVDRVGSPLHF,TGTGCCAGCAGCTTGGTAGACAGGGTTGGTTCACCCCTCCACTTT
TRBV3-1/TRBV3-2,TRBJ1-4,14,-,-,CASSQRQGNEKLFF,TGTGCCAGCAGCCAACGGCAGGGTAATGAAAAACTGTTTTTT
TRBV11-3,TRBJ2-3,12,TRBD2,few,CASSSGGDTQYF,TGTGCCAGCAGCTCCGGGGGGGATACGCAGTATTTT
TRBV5-1,TRBJ1-5,15,TRBD1,-,CASKPGQGSNQPQHF,TGCGCCAGCAAGCCGGGACAGGGAAGCAATCAGCCCCAGCATTTT
TRBV12-3/TRBV12-4,TRBJ2-2,12,-,-,CASSFLTGELFF,TGTGCCAGCAGTTTCCTTACCGGGGAGCTGTTTTTT
TRBV3-1/TRBV3-2,TRBJ1-1,13,-,-,CASSQVGEAEAFF,TGTGCCAGCAGCCAAGTGGGGGAGGCGGAAGCTTTCTTT
TRBV5-1,TRBJ1-2,15,TRBD1,-,CASSLGTGGPYGYTF,TGCGCCAGCAGCTTGGGGACAGGGGGCCCCTATGGCTACACCTTC
TRBV9,TRBJ1-4,15,-,-,CASSVERGTNEKLFF,TGTGCCAGCAGCGTAGAGAGGGGGACTAATGAAAAACTGTTTTTT
TRBV3-1/TRBV3-2,TRBJ2-3,17,TRBD2,once,CASSHLALAGGPDTQYF,TGTGCCAGCAGCCACCTCGCCCTAGCGGGGGGACCAGATACGCAGTATTTT
TRBV3-1/TRBV3-2,TRBJ2-1,15,TRBD2,-,CASSQAAGVYNEQFF,TGTGCCAGCAGCCAAGCAGCGGGGGTATACAATGAGCAGTTCTTC
TRBV4-3,TRBJ2-7,14,TRBD2,-,CASSLGLPSYEQYF,TGCGCCAGCAGCTTGGGACTACCGTCCTACGAGCAGTACTTC
TRBV28,TRBJ2-7,14,-,-,CASSSMTSSYEQYF,TGTGCCAGCAGTTCCATGACTAGCTCCTACGAGCAGTACTTC
TRBV7-2,TRBJ1-5,15,-,-,CASSSNSNSNQPQHF,TGTGCCAGCAGCTCCAACTCAAACAGCAATCAGCCCCAGCATTTT
TRBV29-1,TRBJ1-5,16,TRBD1,-,CSVPTGGKIFGQPQHF,TGCAGCGTACCTACAGGGGGCAAGATTTTTGGCCAGCCCCAGCATTTT
TRBV27,TRBJ2-2,16,TRBD2,-,CASSLFGGANTGELFF,TGTGCCAGCAGTTTATTTGGGGGGGCGAACACCGGGGAGCTGTTTTTT
TRBV6-4,TRBJ1-6,16,-,few,CASSDSEGEDNSPLHF,TGTGCCAGCAGTGACTCCGAGGGGGAAGATAATTCACCCCTCCACTTT
TRBV6-5,TRBJ1-5,16,-,-,CASSYSGAGLRQPQHF,TGTGCCAGCAGTTACTCAGGGGCAGGCCTGCGGCAGCCCCAGCATTTT
TRBV7-2,TRBJ1-1,14,-,-,CASSLVSSGGLTFF,TGTGCCAGCAGCTTAGTTAGCAGTGGGGGGTTGACTTTCTTT
TRBV15,TRBJ2-3,16,TRBD2,-,CATSRDLGTSADTQYF,TGTGCCACCAGCAGAGACCTCGGGACTAGCGCGGATACGCAGTATTTT
TRBV4-3,TRBJ1-6,14,-,-,CASSLRVLNSPLHF,TGCGCCAGCAGCTTACGAGTATTAAATTCACCCCTCCACTTT
TRBV13,TRBJ2-7,14,-,-,CASSPGVGLYEQYF,TGTGCCAGCAGCCCAGGGGTGGGCCTCTACGAGCAGTACTTC
TRBV18,TRBJ2-7,11,-,-,CASQSGREQYF,TGTGCCAGCCAAAGCGGAAGGGAGCAGTACTTC
TRBV28,TRBJ2-7,13,-,-,CASSLSNYLQQYF,TGTGCCAGCAGTTTATCGAACTATCTTCAGCAGTACTTC
TRBV5-6,TRBJ1-2,16,TRBD1,few,CASSYQTRGRLFGYTF,TGTGCCAGCAGCTATCAAACCAGGGGGCGCCTCTTTGGCTACACCTTC
TRBV5-4,TRBJ2-7,13,-,-,CASSLVSSKEQYF,TGTGCCAGCAGCTTGGTGTCTAGCAAGGAGCAGTACTTC
TRBV12-3/TRBV12-4,TRBJ1-1,13,-,-,CASSRQQNTEAFF,TGTGCCAGCAGCCGACAGCAGAACACTGAAGCTTTCTTT
TRBV28,TRBJ1-5,14,TRBD1,-,CASTRDRDGQPQHF,TGTGCCAGCACCCGAGACAGGGATGGTCAGCCCCAGCATTTT
TRBV4-1,TRBJ2-1,14,-,-,CASSHLGRSPEQFF,TGCGCCAGCAGCCATTTAGGGAGGAGTCCTGAGCAGTTCTTC
TRBV7-8,TRBJ1-1,17,-,-,CASSVLIGGDGHTEAFF,TGTGCCAGCAGCGTCCTCATCGGGGGGGACGGTCACACTGAAGCTTTCTTT